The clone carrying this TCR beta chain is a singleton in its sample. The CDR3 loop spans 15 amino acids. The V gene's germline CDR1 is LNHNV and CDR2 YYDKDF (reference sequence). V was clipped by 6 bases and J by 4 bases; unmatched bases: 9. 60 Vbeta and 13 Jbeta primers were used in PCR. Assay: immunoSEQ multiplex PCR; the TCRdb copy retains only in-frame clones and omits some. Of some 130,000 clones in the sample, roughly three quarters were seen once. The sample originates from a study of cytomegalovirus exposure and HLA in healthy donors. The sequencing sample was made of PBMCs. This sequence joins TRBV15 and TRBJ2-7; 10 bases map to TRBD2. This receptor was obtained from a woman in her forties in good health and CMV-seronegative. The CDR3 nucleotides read TGTGCCACCAGTCAGCGGGGGGGGGATCCGTACGAGCAGTACTTC. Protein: CATSQRGGDPYEQYF.